This TCR beta chain was sequenced in a study of T cells in Graves' hyperthyroidism and ophthalmopathy. It was RNA transcripts that yielded the amplified TCR beta CDR3 regions. Carried out on the TCR CDR3, a first-round RT-PCR used the HTBI primer set. One entry per CDR3 protein, called by TCRdb with MiXCR from the multiplex PCR reads. The sample records around 180,000 distinct CDR3 sequences, over 15% being singletons. The V and J ends lost 5 bases and 12 bases, in that order; junction bases with no gene match: 8. The germline V gene has CDR1 LNHDA and CDR2 SQIVND (reference sequence). The CDR3 loop spans 13 amino acids.

This clonotype was obtained from a woman aged 50 to 65 with Graves' hyperthyroidism. The chain has TRBV19 and TRBJ1-5; 9 nucleotides align to TRBD1. The source material was blood. CDR3 in amino acids: CASSEQGAPHQHF. The CDR3 coding sequence is TGTGCCAGTAGTGAACAGGGGGCGCCACACCAGCATTTT.